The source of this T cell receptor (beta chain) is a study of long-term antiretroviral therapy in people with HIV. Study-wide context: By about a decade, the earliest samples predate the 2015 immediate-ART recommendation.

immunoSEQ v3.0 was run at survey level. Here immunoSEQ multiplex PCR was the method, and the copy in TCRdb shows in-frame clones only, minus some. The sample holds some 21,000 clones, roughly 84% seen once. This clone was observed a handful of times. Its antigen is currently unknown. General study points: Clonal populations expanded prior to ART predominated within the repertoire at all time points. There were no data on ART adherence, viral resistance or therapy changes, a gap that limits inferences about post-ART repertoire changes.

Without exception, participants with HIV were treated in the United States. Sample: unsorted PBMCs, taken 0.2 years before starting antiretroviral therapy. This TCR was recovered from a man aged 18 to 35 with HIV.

The CDR3, as DNA: TGTGCCAGCAGAATAGCGGGGAGCTACGAGCAGTACTTC. Protein: CASRIAGSYEQYF. This chain connects TRBV6-5 to TRBJ2-7; 8 bases map to TRBD2. This CDR3 spans 13 amino acids. Looked up from germline, CDR1 is MNHEY and CDR2 is SVGAGI. Trimming took 6 bases from V and 3 from J; bases not matched to a gene: 4.